The rows below give T cell receptor beta chains drawn from one sample of a study of T cell responses to AZD1222 COVID-19 vaccine. Method: immunoSEQ multiplex PCR; TCRdb's copy keeps in-frame clones and lacks some. This sample yields fewer than 200,000 clones, of which about 89% are seen a single time; about 1.8% belongs to the top ten. The specimen comprised peripheral blood, sampled 28 days after the second AZD1222 dose. The receptors were sampled from an adult who received the AZD1222 COVID-19 vaccine. The CDR3 runs from the conserved cysteine through the conserved F or W. The D gene is left open where the match is weak. Some rows have no size entry. The others give once, few or many, or a class for an expanded clone.

TRBV6-5	TRBJ2-5	.	15	.	CASSYGGGEEETQYF	TGTGCCAGCAGTTATGGGGGAGGCGAAGAAGAGACCCAGTACTTC
TRBV6-5	TRBJ1-5	.	15	.	CASSYSRGGNQPQHF	TGTGCCAGCAGTTACTCCCGTGGCGGCAATCAGCCCCAGCATTTT
TRBV30	TRBJ1-3	.	13	once	CAWSVPGSNTIYF	TGTGCCTGGAGTGTACCAGGGTCGAACACCATATATTTT
TRBV7-2	TRBJ2-7	.	14	.	CASSLAGLHNEQYF	TGTGCCAGCAGCTTAGCGGGGCTTCACAACGAGCAGTACTTC
TRBV6-5	TRBJ1-2	TRBD1	12	once	CASSLNRGGYTF	TGTGCCAGCAGTTTAAACAGGGGTGGCTACACCTTC
TRBV21-1	TRBJ1-2	.	14	.	CASSATGRNYGYTF	TGTGCCAGCAGCGCTACAGGGAGGAACTATGGCTACACCTTC
TRBV6-5	TRBJ2-7	.	15	.	CASSHRASQSYEQYF	TGTGCCAGCAGCCACAGGGCTTCCCAGTCCTACGAGCAGTACTTC
TRBV2	TRBJ1-2	.	12	.	CASSESPYGYTF	TGTGCCAGCAGTGAGTCTCCCTATGGCTACACCTTC
TRBV7-6	TRBJ2-7	TRBD1	16	.	CASSLAGGQGPYEQYF	TGTGCCAGCAGCTTAGCTGGGGGACAGGGCCCCTACGAGCAGTACTTC
TRBV2	TRBJ2-3	.	17	.	CASSEGFRPERRDTQYF	TGTGCCAGCAGTGAAGGTTTCCGTCCTGAGAGAAGAGATACGCAGTATTTT
TRBV7-2	TRBJ2-3	TRBD2	15	.	CASSASGSRSDTQYF	TGTGCCAGCAGCGCCAGCGGGAGCAGGTCAGATACGCAGTATTTT
TRBV7-3	TRBJ2-1	TRBD2	15	.	CASSLGGRASDEQFF	TGTGCCAGCAGCTTAGGCGGGAGGGCCTCGGATGAGCAGTTCTTC
TRBV30	TRBJ1-1	.	13	.	CAWDRRMNTEAFF	TGTGCCTGGGACAGGAGGATGAACACTGAAGCTTTCTTT
TRBV19	TRBJ2-2	.	15	.	CASLSSGWNTGELFF	TGTGCCAGCCTTTCCAGTGGCTGGAACACCGGGGAGCTGTTTTTT
TRBV11-3	TRBJ2-1	.	13	.	CASSSQTRNEQFF	TGTGCCAGCAGCTCTCAAACAAGAAATGAGCAGTTCTTC
TRBV19	TRBJ1-1	.	13	.	CASSVEENTEAFF	TGTGCCAGTAGTGTCGAGGAGAACACTGAAGCTTTCTTT
TRBV5-6	TRBJ1-1	.	17	.	CASSLKSRRGFVTEAFF	TGTGCCAGCAGCTTGAAATCGAGGAGGGGTTTTGTCACTGAAGCTTTCTTT